These 24 T cell receptor beta chains were sequenced from one sample in a study of beta chain features in type 1 diabetes. Reverse transcription of all isolated RNA meant that expressed TCRB transcripts were sequenced. The protocol was immunoSEQ multiplex PCR, while the TCRdb copy is restricted to in-frame clones and leaves out a portion. The profile shows some 150,000 clones, around a tenth of them singletons. The sample taken for sequencing was central memory CD4+ T cells from blood. These receptors all stem from a woman aged 40 to 50 in good health.

This chain links TRBV6-4 with TRBJ1-1, with D possibly being TRBD1 (5 bases). Germline V CDR1 and CDR2: MRHNA, SNTAGT. Trimming removed 2 bases at V and 1 base at J, with 11 bases between. This CDR3 has 15 residues. The DNA for the CDR3 is TGTGCCAGCAGTGACAAGGGGCGTACGAACACTGAAGCTTTCTTT. Its translation: CASSDKGRTNTEAFF.

This clone has more than one count but fewer than ten. This sequence joins TRBV9 and TRBJ2-3, with 12 bases fitting TRBD2. CDR3 length: 19 amino acids. The J segment lost 1 base and the V segment lost 4 bases, leaving 13 bases of the junction unmatched. Germline V gene lookup returns CDR1 SGDLS and CDR2 YYNGEE. The CDR3 coding sequence is TGTGCCAGCAGCTCCCCCCCTCCTAGCGGGGGGGCGGGCACAGATACGCAGTATTTT. This codes for CASSSPPPSGGAGTDTQYF.

The genes are TRBV4-2 and TRBJ2-3; 8 bases fit TRBD2. The V gene end was trimmed by 0 bases and the J gene end by 1 base; junction bases not matched to a gene: 9. Germline V gene sequence: CDR1 LGHNA, CDR2 YNFKEQ. The length of the CDR3 is 18 residues. Written as DNA, the CDR3 is TGTGCCAGCAGCCAAGATGGGCAGCGGGGGCCTGGCACAGATACGCAGTATTTT. Protein: CASSQDGQRGPGTDTQYF.

This clone was seen a few times. The gene calls are TRBV18 and TRBJ1-2; weak D call: TRBD1 (5 bases). Germline CDR1 is KGHSH and CDR2 is LQKENI. Trimming pared 0 bases from V and 8 bases from J, leaving 13 bases between. The CDR3 covers 14 residues. This CDR3 reads CASSPPKGRGGYTF. The CDR3 DNA follows: TGTGCCAGCTCACCACCGAAGGGGCGAGGAGGCTACACCTTC.

This clone was found a few times. The chain couples TRBV10-3 to TRBJ2-5, with 9 positions matching TRBD1. Germline V gene sequence: CDR1 ENHRY, CDR2 SYGVKD. The CDR3 is 17 residues long. Trimming cost V 7 bases and J 4 bases; bases outside gene matches: 16. DNA for the CDR3: TGTGCCATCAAAAGTGCCGGACAGGGGCAAGGCAGAGAGACCCAGTACTTC. Amino acids: CAIKSAGQGQGRETQYF.

There are a few counts of this clone. The chain combines TRBV6-6 with TRBJ2-5; TRBD2 matches at 7 bases. The CDR3 extends over 14 amino acids. Germline V gene data show CDR1 as MNHNY and CDR2 as SVGAGI (reference sequence). Losses at the gene ends were 1 base for V and 7 bases for J; bases not matched to a gene: 6. Here the CDR3 DNA reads TGTGCCAGCAGTTACTTAGGACTAGATGGGACCCAGTACTTC. The encoded protein is CASSYLGLDGTQYF.

This rearrangement joins TRBV19 to TRBJ1-1, with unresolved D. Germline V gives CDR1 LNHDA, CDR2 SQIVND (reference sequence). V dropped 2 bases and J dropped 3 bases, with 7 bases sitting between them. CDR3 size: 13 residues. CDR3: CASSIYVDTEAFF. CDR3 in DNA: TGTGCCAGTAGTATATATGTCGACACTGAAGCTTTCTTT.

Worth noting for this clone: Other DNA sequences within the sample encode an identical CDR3. The rearrangement joins TRBV6-1 to TRBJ2-5; D gene unclear. V was shortened by 5 bases and J by 5 bases, with 6 bases between the two germline ends. Germline CDR1 and CDR2: MNHNS and SASEGT. CDR3 size: 11 residues. DNA for the CDR3: TGTGCCAGCAGTTACGGGGAGACCCAGTACTTC. It encodes CASSYGETQYF.

This chain joins TRBV21-1 and TRBJ1-2; TRBD1, the D gene given by the table, was not confirmed from the DNA. TRBV21-1 corresponds to a pseudogene. CDR3 length equals 9 residues. CDR3: CIQSYGYTF. The CDR3, as DNA: TGTATACAGAGCTATGGCTACACCTTC.

This rearrangement joins TRBV5-1 to TRBJ2-3; TRBD2 is a possible D gene (6 bases). The CDR3 covers 14 residues. With 5 bases removed from V and 6 bases from J, the gap between germline ends came to 16 bases. CDR1 SGHRS and CDR2 YFSETQ come from the germline V gene. The CDR3 is CASSSGLVMDTQYF. CDR3 coding DNA: TGCGCCAGCAGTTCGGGACTTGTGATGGATACGCAGTATTTT.

This clone occurred a few times. An end of the junction differs from the germline gene, which may be a read error. V usage is TRBV2 and J usage is TRBJ1-2, with 7 bases aligning to TRBD1. The CDR3 contains 14 residues. Germline V gene data show CDR1 as SNHLY and CDR2 as FYNNEI. The DNA of the CDR3 is TGTGCCAGCAGTAGGGACAGCCAGGTCTATGACTACACCTTC. This codes for CASSRDSQVYDYTF.

The CDR3 loop is CASSLVGRVVGTEAFF. The CDR3 nucleotides read TGTGCCAGCAGCTTAGTCGGCAGGGTGGTGGGCACTGAAGCTTTCTTT. The chain couples TRBV7-2 to TRBJ1-1; the D gene is possibly TRBD1 (5 bases). Germline V gives CDR1 SGHTA, CDR2 FQGNSA. V was trimmed by 1 base and J by 4 bases, leaving 16 bases between them. The CDR3 is 16 residues long.

This clone was detected a few times. The genes are TRBV7-9 and TRBJ2-5; the D is unclear. There are 12 residues in the CDR3. The V end was cut by 4 bases, the J end by 3 bases, with 6 bases between. Germline-derived CDR1 and CDR2 are SEHNR and FQNEAQ (reference sequence). This CDR3 is CASSSLEETQYF. The CDR3 bases are TGTGCCAGCAGCTCCTTAGAAGAGACCCAGTACTTC.

This clone appeared many times. CDR3 in amino acids: CAVGRAGYEQYF. The CDR3, as DNA: TGTGCTGTGGGCAGGGCCGGCTACGAGCAGTACTTC. V is TRBV28 and J is TRBJ2-7, with D perhaps TRBD1 (5 bases). Germline CDR1 is MDHEN and CDR2 is SYDVKM. This CDR3 region has 12 residues.

The sample holds many counts of this clone. The rearrangement links TRBV7-9 to TRBJ1-2, with D perhaps matching TRBD1 (5 bases). Trimming removed 0 bases from V and 4 bases from J, with 12 bases in between. The CDR3 runs to 15 residues. CDR1 is SEHNR, CDR2 FQNEAQ, per germline (reference sequence). The chain's CDR3 is CASSLAAGRPYGYTF. The CDR3 DNA reads TGTGCCAGCAGCTTAGCCGCAGGGAGGCCCTATGGCTACACCTTC.

This clone was recorded many times. The CDR3 DNA reads TGTGCCAGCAGTCCCCGTGAGGTAGCCTACAATGAGCAGTTCTTC. Residues: CASSPREVAYNEQFF. V is TRBV27 and J is TRBJ2-1; D is uncertain. V lost 5 bases to trimming and J lost 2 bases, with 13 bases between them. This CDR3 has 15 residues. Germline CDR1 and CDR2: MNHEY and SMNVEV (reference sequence).

This clone has just a few counts. One end of the junction varies from germline; a read error may be responsible. This chain connects TRBV7-7 to TRBJ2-3, with 10 bases lining up with TRBD1. Germline assignment: CDR1 SSHAT and CDR2 FNYEAQ (reference sequence). The CDR3 consists of 14 residues. Written as DNA, the CDR3 is TGTGCTAGCAGCCCCGGACAGGGGGCAGATACGCAGTATTTT. Amino acid sequence: CASSPGQGADTQYF.

Only a few counts were recorded for this clone. The gene calls are TRBV10-3 and TRBJ2-7; 7 bases map to TRBD1. In germline, CDR1 is ENHRY, CDR2 SYGVKD. Trimming at V came to 5 bases and at J to 7 bases, leaving 8 bases not matched to a gene. The CDR3 has 13 amino acids. DNA for the CDR3: TGTGCCATCAGTTTTTCGACAGGGCAAGAGCAGTACTTC. This codes for CAISFSTGQEQYF.

Details on this clone: The identical CDR3 is also encoded by other nucleotide sequences in the sample. The CDR3 nucleotides are TGTGCCAGCAGCGTAAATAGCGCGAGCTCCTACGAGCAGTACTTC. This codes for CASSVNSASSYEQYF. This chain joins TRBV9 and TRBJ2-7; possibly TRBD2 for D (5 bases). Trimming pared 1 base from V and 0 bases from J, leaving 11 bases between. The CDR3 length is 15 residues. Germline loops: CDR1 SGDLS, CDR2 YYNGEE. The full variable domain, its missing parts supplied by reference TRBV9 and TRBJ2-7, is DSGVTQTPKHLITATGQRVTLRCSPRSGDLSVYWYQQSLDQGLQFLIQYYNGEERAKGNILERFSAQQFPDLHSELNLSSLELGDSALYFCASSVNSASSYEQYFGPGTRLTVT.

V is TRBV19 and J is TRBJ1-2, with D possibly TRBD1 on 6 matching bases. The CDR3 totals 13 residues. The ends were cut back, 6 bases at V and 0 bases at J, with 8 bases in the middle. CDR1 and CDR2 from the germline V gene are LNHDA and SQIVND (reference sequence). The CDR3, as DNA: TGTGCCAGTAGAGGACAGTCTAACTATGGCTACACCTTC. It codes for CASRGQSNYGYTF.

This clone was seen a few times. This chain connects TRBV7-9 to TRBJ2-7, with a possible D match to TRBD1 (5 bases). CDR1 is SEHNR, CDR2 FQNEAQ, per germline (reference sequence). This CDR3 is built from 11 residues. The V end was cut by 2 bases, the J end by 6 bases, with 5 bases between. The CDR3 reads CASSLQGEQYF. The CDR3 bases are TGTGCCAGCAGCTTACAGGGCGAGCAGTACTTC.

This clone was detected a few times. The V and J genes are TRBV5-4 and TRBJ2-5; 8 bases map to TRBD2. After removal of 1 base from V and 0 bases from J, the junction contained 5 bases not matched to a gene. The CDR3 contains 16 residues. Looked up from germline, CDR1 is SGHNT and CDR2 is YYREEE (reference sequence). CDR3 bases: TGTGCCAGCAGCTTGAAAGAGCGGGGGTACCAAGAGACCCAGTACTTC. Translation: CASSLKERGYQETQYF.

In its sample, this clone was seen many times. CDR3 loop: CASSLDGQAGEKLFF. CDR3 nucleotide sequence: TGTGCCAGCAGTTTGGACGGACAGGCGGGCGAAAAACTGTTTTTT. This chain links TRBV28 with TRBJ1-4, with TRBD1 matching over 7 bases. The CDR3 sequence is 15 residues long. Germline trimming cut 3 bases from V and 8 bases from J; bases unmatched to any gene: 9. Germline CDR1 MDHEN, CDR2 SYDVKM.

The gene calls are TRBV6-1 and TRBJ1-2; D is ambiguous. The CDR3 runs 14 residues. Germline-derived CDR1 and CDR2 are MNHNS and SASEGT. V lost 6 bases to trimming and J lost 2 bases, with 13 bases between them. CDR3 loop: CASSQEGRNYGYTF. DNA of the CDR3: TGTGCCAGCAGCCAAGAGGGTCGGAACTATGGCTACACCTTC.